This section outlines one TCR beta chain sequence together with its context. The sample is drawn from a study of blood T cell repertoires in COVID-19. Across the whole study: Acute and convalescent COVID-19 samples came from the United States, Italy and Spain. From T cells, B-cell-depleted T cells, or PBMCs came the material, which was cDNA or gDNA.

The CDR3 loop spans 15 amino acids. Germline V CDR1 and CDR2: MNHEY, SMNVEV (reference sequence). The V end lost 5 bases, the J end lost 0 bases, and 13 bases lay between the germline ends. The table came from immunoSEQ multiplex PCR; TCRdb's copy has only in-frame clones and leaves some out. The table includes roughly 200,000 clones, approximately 85% detected once. This TCR came from a woman at least 80 years old with acute or convalescent COVID-19. The sample taken for sequencing was peripheral blood. The chain couples TRBV27 to TRBJ1-2; D is perhaps TRBD1 (5 bases). The CDR3 nucleotides are TGTGCCAGCAGTCCATACGGGGGGGCTAACTATGGCTACACCTTC. It encodes CASSPYGGANYGYTF.